There are many counts of the clone carrying this T cell receptor (beta chain). This sample was taken from a study of spatial heterogeneity in lung cancer. Each TCR cDNA molecule carried a unique molecular identifier. TCRdb fed the 5' RACE reads into MiXCR, producing one record per CDR3 protein. In the table there are approximately 12,000 distinct CDR3 sequences, around 10% of which are singletons. Time point given: blood at routine non-recurrence follow-up after resection. Frozen PBMC, nontumor lung or tumor provided whole RNA, which was sequenced unsorted. Sequenced here: PBMCs, sampled at follow-up. This sequence originates from a female donor with early-stage non-small cell lung cancer.

CDR3 in amino acids: CASSFFGDTQYF. The DNA for the CDR3 is TGTGCCAGCAGTTTTTTTGGAGATACGCAGTATTTT. The V and J genes are TRBV27 and TRBJ2-3; no clear D. V was trimmed by 3 bases and J by 5 bases, leaving 6 bases between them. The CDR3 loop spans 12 amino acids. Germline V gene sequence: CDR1 MNHEY, CDR2 SMNVEV (reference sequence).